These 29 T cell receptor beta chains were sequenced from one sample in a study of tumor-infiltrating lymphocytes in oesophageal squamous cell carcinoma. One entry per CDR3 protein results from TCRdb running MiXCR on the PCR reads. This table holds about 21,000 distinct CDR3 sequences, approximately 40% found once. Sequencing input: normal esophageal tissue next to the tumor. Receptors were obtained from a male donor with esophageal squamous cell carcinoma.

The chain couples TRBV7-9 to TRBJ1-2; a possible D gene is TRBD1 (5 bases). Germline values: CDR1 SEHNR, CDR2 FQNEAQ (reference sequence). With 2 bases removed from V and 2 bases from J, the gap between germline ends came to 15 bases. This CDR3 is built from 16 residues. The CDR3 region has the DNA TGTGCCAGCAGCTTAAGGTCTCAGGGACTAAACTATGGCTACACCTTC. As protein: CASSLRSQGLNYGYTF.

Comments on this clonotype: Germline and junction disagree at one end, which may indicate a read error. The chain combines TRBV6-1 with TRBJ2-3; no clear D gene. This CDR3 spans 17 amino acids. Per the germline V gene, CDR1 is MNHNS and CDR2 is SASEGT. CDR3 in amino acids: CASSEYDGQTNNSPLHF. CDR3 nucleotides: TGTGCCAGCAGTGAATACGACGGGCAGACCAATAATTCACCCCTCCACTTC.

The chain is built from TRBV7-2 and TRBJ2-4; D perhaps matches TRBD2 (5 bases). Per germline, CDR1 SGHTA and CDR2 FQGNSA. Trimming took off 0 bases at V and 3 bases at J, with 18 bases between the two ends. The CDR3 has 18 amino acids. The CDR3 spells CASSLAGSSQPVKNIQYF. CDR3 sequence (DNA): TGTGCCAGCAGCTTAGCGGGGAGCAGTCAACCGGTCAAAAACATTCAGTACTTC.

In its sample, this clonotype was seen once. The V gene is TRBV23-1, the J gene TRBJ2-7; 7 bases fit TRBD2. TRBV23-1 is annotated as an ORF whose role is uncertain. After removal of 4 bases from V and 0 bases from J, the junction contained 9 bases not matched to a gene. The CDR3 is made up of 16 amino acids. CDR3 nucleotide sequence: TGCGCCAGCAGTCCCGGAAGAGGGGACTACTCCTACGAGCAGTACTTC. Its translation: CASSPGRGDYSYEQYF.

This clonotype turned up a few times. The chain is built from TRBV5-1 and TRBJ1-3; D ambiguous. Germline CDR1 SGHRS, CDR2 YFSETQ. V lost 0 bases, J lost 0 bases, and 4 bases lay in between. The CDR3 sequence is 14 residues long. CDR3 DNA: TGCGCCAGCAGCTTGGGGCGCTCTGGAAACACCATATATTTT. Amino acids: CASSLGRSGNTIYF.

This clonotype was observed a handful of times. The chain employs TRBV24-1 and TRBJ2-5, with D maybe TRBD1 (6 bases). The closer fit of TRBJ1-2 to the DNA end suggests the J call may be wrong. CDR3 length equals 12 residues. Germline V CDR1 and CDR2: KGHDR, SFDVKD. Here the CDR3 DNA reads TGTGCCACCAGTGATGGGGGGCTTGGCTACACCTTC. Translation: CATSDGGLGYTF.

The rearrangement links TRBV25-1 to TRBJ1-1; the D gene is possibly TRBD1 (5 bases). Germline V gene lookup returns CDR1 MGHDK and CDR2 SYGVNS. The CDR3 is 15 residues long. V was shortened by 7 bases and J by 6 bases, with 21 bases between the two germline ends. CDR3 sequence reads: CASIADGGLVAEAFF. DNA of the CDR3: TGTGCCAGCATAGCTGATGGGGGGTTGGTAGCTGAAGCTTTCTTT.

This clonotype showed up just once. The CDR3 DNA follows: TGCGCCAGCAGCTTCTTGAGCGGGGGGAAATACTACGAGCAGTACTTC. Translated: CASSFLSGGKYYEQYF. The chain is built from TRBV5-1 and TRBJ2-3; 9 nucleotides agree with TRBD2. The DNA end lines up better with TRBJ2-7; the J call may be wrong. There are 16 residues in the CDR3. Germline CDR1 reads SGHRS; CDR2 reads YFSETQ.

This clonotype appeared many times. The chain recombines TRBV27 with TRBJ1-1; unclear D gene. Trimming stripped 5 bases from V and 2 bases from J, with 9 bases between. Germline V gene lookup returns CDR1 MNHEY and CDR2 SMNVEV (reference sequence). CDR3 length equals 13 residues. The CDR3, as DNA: TGTGCCAGCAGTCTCTTCGAAAACACTGAAGCTTTCTTT. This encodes CASSLFENTEAFF.

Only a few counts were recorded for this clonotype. The CDR3 protein is CASSWGRSGTQYF. CDR3 sequence (DNA): TGTGCCAGCAGCTGGGGTCGGTCTGGGACCCAGTACTTC. The V gene is TRBV7-2, the J gene TRBJ2-5; D remains ambiguous. The germline V and J ends were trimmed by 4 bases and 7 bases, with 13 bases remaining between them. Germline values: CDR1 SGHTA, CDR2 FQGNSA. This CDR3 has 13 amino acids.

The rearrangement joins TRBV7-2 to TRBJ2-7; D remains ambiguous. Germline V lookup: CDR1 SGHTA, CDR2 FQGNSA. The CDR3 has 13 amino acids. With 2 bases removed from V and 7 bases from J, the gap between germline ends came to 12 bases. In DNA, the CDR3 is TGTGCCAGCAGCTTACGGCCTGAATGGGAGCAGTACTTC. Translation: CASSLRPEWEQYF.

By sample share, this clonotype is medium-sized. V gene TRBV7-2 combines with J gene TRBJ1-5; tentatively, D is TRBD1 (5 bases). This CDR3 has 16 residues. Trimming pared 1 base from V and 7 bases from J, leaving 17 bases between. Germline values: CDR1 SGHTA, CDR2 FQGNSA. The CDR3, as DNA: TGTGCCAGCAGCTTAGGTCCCCCAGGGTCAGGGCAGCCCCAGCATTTT. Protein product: CASSLGPPGSGQPQHF. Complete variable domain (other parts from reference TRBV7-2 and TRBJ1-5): GAGVSQSPSNKVTEKGKDVELRCDPISGHTALYWYRQSLGQGLEFLIYFQGNSAPDKSGLPSDRFSAERTGGSVSTLTIQRTQQEDSAVYLCASSLGPPGSGQPQHFGDGTRLSIL.

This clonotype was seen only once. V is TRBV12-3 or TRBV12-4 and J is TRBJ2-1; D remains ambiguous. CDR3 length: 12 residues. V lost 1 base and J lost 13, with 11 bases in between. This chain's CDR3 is CASSLGGPHQFF. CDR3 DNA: TGTGCCAGCAGTTTAGGGGGTCCTCATCAGTTCTTC.

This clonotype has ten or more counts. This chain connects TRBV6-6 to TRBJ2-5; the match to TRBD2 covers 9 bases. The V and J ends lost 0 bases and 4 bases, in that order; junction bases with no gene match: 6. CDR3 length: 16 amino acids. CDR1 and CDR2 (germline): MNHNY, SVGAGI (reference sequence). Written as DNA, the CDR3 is TGTGCCAGCAGTTACTCGCGCGGGAGGGCCGGAGAGACCCAGTACTTC. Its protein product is CASSYSRGRAGETQYF.

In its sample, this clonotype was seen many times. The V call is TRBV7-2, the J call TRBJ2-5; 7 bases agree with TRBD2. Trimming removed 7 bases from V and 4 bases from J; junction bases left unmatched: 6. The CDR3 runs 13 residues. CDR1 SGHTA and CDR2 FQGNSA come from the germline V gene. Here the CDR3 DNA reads TGTGCCAGCACTTTTACGGGGGGAGAGACCCAGTACTTC. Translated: CASTFTGGETQYF.

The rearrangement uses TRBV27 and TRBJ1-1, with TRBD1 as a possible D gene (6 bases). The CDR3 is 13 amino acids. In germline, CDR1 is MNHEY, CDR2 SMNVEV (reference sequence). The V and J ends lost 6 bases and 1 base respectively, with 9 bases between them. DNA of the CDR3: TGTGCCAGCAGCCTGGGGGCGAACACTGAAGCTTTCTTT. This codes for CASSLGANTEAFF.

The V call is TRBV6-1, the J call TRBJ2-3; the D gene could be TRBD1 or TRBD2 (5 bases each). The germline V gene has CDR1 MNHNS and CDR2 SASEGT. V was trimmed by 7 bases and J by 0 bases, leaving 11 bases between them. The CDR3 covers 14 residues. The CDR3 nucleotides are TGTGCCAGCACCCGGGGCGGGAGCACAGATACGCAGTATTTT. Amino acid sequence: CASTRGGSTDTQYF.

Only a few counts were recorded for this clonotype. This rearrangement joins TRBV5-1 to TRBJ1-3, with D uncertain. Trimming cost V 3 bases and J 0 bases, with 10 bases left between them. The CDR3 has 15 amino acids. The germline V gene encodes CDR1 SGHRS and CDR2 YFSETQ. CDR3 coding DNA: TGCGCCAGCAGCTCAGGACTAAGCTCTGGAAACACCATATATTTT. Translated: CASSSGLSSGNTIYF.

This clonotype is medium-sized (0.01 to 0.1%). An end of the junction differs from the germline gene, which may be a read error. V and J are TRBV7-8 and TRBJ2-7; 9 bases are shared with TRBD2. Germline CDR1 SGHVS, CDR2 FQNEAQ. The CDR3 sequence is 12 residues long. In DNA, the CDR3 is TGTGCCAGCAGCATAGCGGGAGACGAGCAGTACTTC. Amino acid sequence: CASSIAGDEQYF. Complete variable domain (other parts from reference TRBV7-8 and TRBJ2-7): GAGVSQSPRYKVAKRGQDVALRCDPISGHVSLFWYQQALGQGPEFLTYFQNEAQLDKSGLPSDRFFAERPEGSVSTLKIQRTQQEDSAVYLCASSIAGDEQYFGPGTRLTVT.

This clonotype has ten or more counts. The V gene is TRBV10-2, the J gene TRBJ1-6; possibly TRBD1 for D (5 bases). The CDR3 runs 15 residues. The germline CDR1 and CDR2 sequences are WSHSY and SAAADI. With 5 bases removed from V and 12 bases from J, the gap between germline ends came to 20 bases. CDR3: CASSNPGTRERPLHF. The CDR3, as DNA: TGCGCCAGCAGTAATCCCGGGACCCGAGAAAGACCCCTCCACTTT.

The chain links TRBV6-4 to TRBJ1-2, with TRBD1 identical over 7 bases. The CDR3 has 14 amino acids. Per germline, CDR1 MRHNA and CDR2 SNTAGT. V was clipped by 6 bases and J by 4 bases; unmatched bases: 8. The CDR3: CASRNPGQSYGYTF. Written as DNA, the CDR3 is TGTGCCAGCAGAAACCCGGGACAGAGCTATGGCTACACCTTC.

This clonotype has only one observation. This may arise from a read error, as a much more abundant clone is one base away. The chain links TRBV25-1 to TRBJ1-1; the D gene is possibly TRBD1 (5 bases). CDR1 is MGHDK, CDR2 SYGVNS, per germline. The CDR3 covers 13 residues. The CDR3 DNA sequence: TGTGTCAGCAGTGATCGGGGGTTCACTGAAGCTTTCTTT. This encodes CVSSDRGFTEAFF. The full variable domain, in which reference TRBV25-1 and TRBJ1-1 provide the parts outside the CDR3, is EADIYQTPRYLVIGTGKKITLECSQTMGHDKMYWYQQDPGMELHLIHYSYGVNSTEKGDLSSESTVSRIRTEHFPLTLESARPSHTSQYLCVSSDRGFTEAFFGQGTRLTVV.

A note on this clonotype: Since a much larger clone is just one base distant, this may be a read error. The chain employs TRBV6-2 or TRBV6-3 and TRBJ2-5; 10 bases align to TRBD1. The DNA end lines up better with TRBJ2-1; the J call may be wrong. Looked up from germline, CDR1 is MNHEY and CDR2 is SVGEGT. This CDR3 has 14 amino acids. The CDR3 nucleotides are TGTGCCAGCAGCGAGGACAGGGGGAATTCCGAGCAGTTCTTC. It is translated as CASSEDRGNSEQFF.

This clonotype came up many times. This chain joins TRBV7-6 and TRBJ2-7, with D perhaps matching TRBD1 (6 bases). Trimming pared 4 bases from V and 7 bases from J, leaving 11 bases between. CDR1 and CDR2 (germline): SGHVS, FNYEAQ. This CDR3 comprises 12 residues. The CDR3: CASSSRGTEQYF. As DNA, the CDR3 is TGTGCCAGCAGCTCCAGGGGTACGGAGCAGTACTTC.

CDR3 coding DNA: TGTGCCAGCAGTACGCGCGGGCAGGCGGGACAGTCCAAAAACATTCAGTACTTC. It translates to CASSTRGQAGQSKNIQYF. This chain connects TRBV12-3 or TRBV12-4 to TRBJ2-4; D perhaps matches TRBD1 (7 bases). V was cut by 5 bases and J by 2 bases, with 22 bases left in between. This CDR3 has 18 residues.

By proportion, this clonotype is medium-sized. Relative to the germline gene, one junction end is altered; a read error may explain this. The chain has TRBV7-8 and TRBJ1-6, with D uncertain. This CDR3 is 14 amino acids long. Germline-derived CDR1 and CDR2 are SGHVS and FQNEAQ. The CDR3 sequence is CASNLRPSRSPLHF. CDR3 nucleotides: TGTGCCAGCAACTTAAGGCCTAGCAGGTCACCCCTCCACTTT.

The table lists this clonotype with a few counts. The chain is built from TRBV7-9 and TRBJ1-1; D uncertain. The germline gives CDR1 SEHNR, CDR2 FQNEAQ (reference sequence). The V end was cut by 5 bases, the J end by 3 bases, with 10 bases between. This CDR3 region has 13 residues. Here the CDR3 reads CASSVKVDTEAFF. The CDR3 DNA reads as TGTGCCAGCAGCGTGAAAGTCGACACTGAAGCTTTCTTT.

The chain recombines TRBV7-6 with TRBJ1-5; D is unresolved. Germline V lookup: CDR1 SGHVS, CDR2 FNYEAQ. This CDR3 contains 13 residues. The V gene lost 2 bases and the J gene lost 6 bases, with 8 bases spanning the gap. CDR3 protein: CASSLRLGQPQHF. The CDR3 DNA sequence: TGTGCCAGCAGCTTACGGTTGGGTCAGCCCCAGCATTTT.

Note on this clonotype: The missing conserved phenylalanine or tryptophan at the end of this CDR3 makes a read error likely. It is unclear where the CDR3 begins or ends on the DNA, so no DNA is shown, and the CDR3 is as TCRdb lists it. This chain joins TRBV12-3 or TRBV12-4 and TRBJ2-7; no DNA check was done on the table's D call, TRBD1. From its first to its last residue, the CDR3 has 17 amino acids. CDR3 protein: CASSFSLGPSYGYTFGS.